Here is one T cell receptor (beta chain) with its context. What it binds is not known. These data belong to a study of cytomegalovirus exposure and HLA in healthy donors. The study, taken as a whole, reports: In a later analysis, about 17,000 TCR beta sequences were associated with HLA alleles at 0.05 false discovery rate.

PCR used 60 Vbeta primers and 13 Jbeta primers. The table came from immunoSEQ multiplex PCR; TCRdb's copy has only in-frame clones and leaves some out. The sample shows approximately 61,000 clones, about four fifths of them seen only once. Looked up from germline, CDR1 is LNHNV and CDR2 is YYDKDF (reference sequence). The CDR3 consists of 17 residues. V shed 4 bases and J shed 0 bases, with 16 bases lying between them. The sample taken for sequencing was PBMCs. The J gene is TRBJ1-5, the V gene TRBV15; D is unresolved. This sequence was found in a man between 45 and 60 years old in good health and CMV-seropositive. The CDR3, as DNA: TGTGCCACCAGCACCCCTTGGGAGGTATCTAGCAATCAGCCCCAGCATTTT. It is translated as CATSTPWEVSSNQPQHF.